Presented here are 10 T cell receptor beta chains from one specimen sequenced in a study of blood T cell repertoires in COVID-19. The assay was immunoSEQ multiplex PCR, and TCRdb's table has in-frame clones only and misses some. Of tens of thousands of clones listed, roughly 87% are singletons. The material sequenced was peripheral blood. The receptors were gathered from a woman aged 60-75 years with COVID-19, enrolled during active disease.

The chain links TRBV5-1 to TRBJ2-3; 9 nucleotides match TRBD2. CDR1 is SGHRS and CDR2 is YFSETQ in the germline V gene. Trimming at V came to 6 bases and at J to 3 bases, leaving 14 bases not matched to a gene. The CDR3 sequence is 17 residues long. The CDR3 loop reads CASNPPVRGGTTDTQYF. The CDR3, as DNA: TGCGCCAGCAACCCGCCTGTGCGGGGGGGCACGACAGATACGCAGTATTTT.

Details on this clone: The junction departs from the called germline gene at one end, perhaps through a read error. The rearrangement joins TRBV6-6 to TRBJ2-7; 8 bases line up with TRBD2. The CDR3 loop spans 15 amino acids. Looked up from germline, CDR1 is MNHNY and CDR2 is SVGAGI (reference sequence). For the CDR3, the DNA is TGTGCCAGCAGCTACTTAGCGGGGAAAACCTACGAGCAGTACTTC. Its translation: CASSYLAGKTYEQYF.

Only one count was recorded for this clone. This chain connects TRBV28 to TRBJ1-2; D is possibly TRBD1 (6 bases). V lost 9 bases and J 6 bases, leaving 17 bases between the germline ends. CDR1 is MDHEN, CDR2 SYDVKM, per germline. There are 13 residues in the CDR3. The CDR3 region is CASNRVSFDGYTF. The CDR3 nucleotides are TGTGCCAGTAACAGGGTTTCGTTCGATGGCTACACCTTC.

The chain has TRBV3-1 (or the pseudogene TRBV3-2) and TRBJ2-2; tentative D call: TRBD1 (5 bases). V lost 0 bases, J lost 3 bases, and 8 bases lay in between. The CDR3 has 15 amino acids. The V gene's germline CDR1 is LGHDT and CDR2 YNNKEL (reference sequence). CDR3 sequence reads: CASSQDQGYTGELFF. The CDR3, as DNA: TGTGCCAGCAGCCAAGATCAGGGTTACACCGGGGAGCTGTTTTTT.

This chain connects TRBV5-1 to TRBJ2-6; D possibly corresponds to TRBD1 (6 bases). The ends were cut back, 7 bases at V and 0 bases at J, with 20 bases in the middle. The CDR3 runs to 18 residues. CDR1 SGHRS and CDR2 YFSETQ come from the germline V gene. In nucleotides, the CDR3 is TGCGCCAGCCAGCCGACCCCGGACAGCGCCTCTGGGGCCAACGTCCTGACTTTC. Protein sequence: CASQPTPDSASGANVLTF. The variable domain in full, with the rest retrieved from reference TRBV5-1 and TRBJ2-6, is KAGVTQTPRYLIKTRGQQVTLSCSPISGHRSVSWYQQTPGQGLQFLFEYFSETQRNKGNFPGRFSGRQFSNSRSEMNVSTLELGDSALYLCASQPTPDSASGANVLTFGAGSRLTVL.

The chain combines TRBV5-1 with TRBJ2-2, with unresolved D. V was trimmed by 4 bases and J by 8 bases, leaving 6 bases between them. The CDR3 has 11 amino acids. Germline CDR1 is SGHRS and CDR2 is YFSETQ. In DNA form, the CDR3 reads TGCGCCAGCAGCCCTAATGGGGAGCTGTTTTTT. It is translated as CASSPNGELFF. Drawing the rest from reference TRBV5-1 and TRBJ2-2, the complete variable domain is KAGVTQTPRYLIKTRGQQVTLSCSPISGHRSVSWYQQTPGQGLQFLFEYFSETQRNKGNFPGRFSGRQFSNSRSEMNVSTLELGDSALYLCASSPNGELFFGEGSRLTVL.

The chain uses TRBV3-1 (or the pseudogene TRBV3-2) and TRBJ2-5; D might be TRBD2 (6 bases). V lost 1 base to trimming and J lost 4 bases, with 16 bases between them. Germline CDR1 reads LGHDT; CDR2 reads YNNKEL (reference sequence). The CDR3 sequence is 16 residues long. The CDR3 protein is CASSQGLQLGGETQYF. Here the CDR3 DNA reads TGTGCCAGCAGCCAAGGACTTCAACTGGGGGGAGAGACCCAGTACTTC.

The V and J genes are TRBV11-3 and TRBJ2-1, with TRBD1 identical over 11 bases. The CDR3 runs to 15 residues. Unmatched junction bases numbered 7, after V lost 3 bases and J lost 9 bases. Germline CDR1 is SGHNT and CDR2 is YENEEA. The CDR3 sequence: CASSFRDRGSSEQFF. In nucleotides, the CDR3 is TGTGCCAGCAGCTTCCGGGACAGGGGGTCGAGTGAGCAGTTCTTC.

This chain links TRBV11-3 with TRBJ2-7; D ambiguous. The germline CDR1 and CDR2 sequences are SGHNT and YENEEA. V was shortened by 1 base and J by 0 bases, with 10 bases between the two germline ends. CDR3 length equals 15 residues. The CDR3 reads CASSLVFGPSYEQYF. The CDR3 coding sequence is TGTGCCAGCAGCTTAGTTTTCGGTCCCTCCTACGAGCAGTACTTC. The full variable domain, in which reference TRBV11-3 and TRBJ2-7 provide the parts outside the CDR3, is EAGVVQSPRYKIIEKKQPVAFWCNPISGHNTLYWYLQNLGQGPELLIRYENEEAVDDSQLPKDRFSAERLKGVDSTLKIQPAELGDSAVYLCASSLVFGPSYEQYFGPGTRLTVT.

The chain couples TRBV9 to TRBJ2-7; 11 nucleotides match TRBD2. V lost 3 bases and J lost 8; bases outside the gene matches: 10. Germline V gene data show CDR1 as SGDLS and CDR2 as YYNGEE. The CDR3 loop spans 15 amino acids. The CDR3: CASSALAGDIVKQYF. In nucleotides, the CDR3 is TGTGCCAGCAGCGCACTAGCGGGAGACATCGTGAAGCAGTACTTC.